The next 3 T cell receptor beta chains were all read from a single sample in a study of cytomegalovirus exposure and HLA in healthy donors. Primers for the PCR totalled 60 Vbeta and 13 Jbeta. Assay: immunoSEQ multiplex PCR; the TCRdb copy retains only in-frame clones and omits some. The data show about 130,000 clones, with around three quarters seen just once and approximately 1.7% held by the top ten. Source material: PBMCs. The receptors were gathered from a woman aged 50 to 60 in good health and CMV-seronegative.

V is TRBV19 and J is TRBJ2-1, with TRBD2 matching 11 bases. CDR3 length equals 15 residues. Germline loops: CDR1 LNHDA, CDR2 SQIVND (reference sequence). V shed 4 bases, J shed 5 bases, and the junction held 4 bases outside the gene matches. For the CDR3, the DNA is TGTGCCAGTAGTAAAGAACTAGCGGGAGACAATGAGCAGTTCTTC. It codes for CASSKELAGDNEQFF.

This clone was detected only once. The chain joins TRBV7-3 to TRBJ2-1; TRBD1 is a possible D gene (6 bases). V was shortened by 2 bases and J by 7 bases, with 15 bases between the two germline ends. This CDR3 spans 15 amino acids. Germline V gene data show CDR1 as SGHTA and CDR2 as FQGTGA. The CDR3 region has the DNA TGTGCCAGCAGCTTATGGGGGCGCCCGAGAAATGAGCAGTTCTTC. It is translated as CASSLWGRPRNEQFF. The full variable domain, rest sourced from reference TRBV7-3 and TRBJ2-1, is GAGVSQTPSNKVTEKGKYVELRCDPISGHTALYWYRQSLGQGPEFLIYFQGTGAADDSGLPNDRFFAVRPEGSVSTLKIQRTERGDSAVYLCASSLWGRPRNEQFFGPGTRLTVL.

The chain uses TRBV5-1 and TRBJ2-2; D may be TRBD2 (6 bases). This CDR3 is built from 15 residues. Trimming removed 0 bases at V and 5 bases at J, with 11 bases between. Looked up from germline, CDR1 is SGHRS and CDR2 is YFSETQ. The CDR3 nucleotides read TGCGCCAGCAGCTTGGTAACTGGACTAACCGGGGAGCTGTTTTTT. Amino acid sequence: CASSLVTGLTGELFF.